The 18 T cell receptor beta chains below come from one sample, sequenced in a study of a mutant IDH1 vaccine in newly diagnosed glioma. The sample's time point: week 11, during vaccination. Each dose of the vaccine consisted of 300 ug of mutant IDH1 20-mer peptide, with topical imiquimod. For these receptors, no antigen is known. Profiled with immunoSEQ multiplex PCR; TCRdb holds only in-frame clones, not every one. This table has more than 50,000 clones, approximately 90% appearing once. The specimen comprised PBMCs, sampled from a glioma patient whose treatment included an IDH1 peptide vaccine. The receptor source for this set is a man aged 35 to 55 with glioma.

CDR3 nucleotide sequence: TGTGCCAGCAGTAGATACGGCTCCAGCTCTGGAAACACCATATATTTT. It yields the protein CASSRYGSSSGNTIYF. This chain links TRBV25-1 with TRBJ1-3; D remains ambiguous. Germline assignment: CDR1 MGHDK and CDR2 SYGVNS. The V gene lost 5 bases and the J gene lost 0 bases, with 14 bases spanning the gap. The CDR3 contains 16 residues.

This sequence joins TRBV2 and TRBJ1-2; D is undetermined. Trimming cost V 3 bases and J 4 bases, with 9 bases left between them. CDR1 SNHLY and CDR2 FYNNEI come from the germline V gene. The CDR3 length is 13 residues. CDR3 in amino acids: CASSELGSYGYTF. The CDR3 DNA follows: TGTGCCAGCAGTGAGCTTGGGAGCTATGGCTACACCTTC.

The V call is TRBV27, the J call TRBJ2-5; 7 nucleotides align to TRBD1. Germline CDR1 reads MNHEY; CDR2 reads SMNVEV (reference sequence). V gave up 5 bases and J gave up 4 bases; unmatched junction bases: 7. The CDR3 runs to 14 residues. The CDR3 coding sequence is TGTGCCAGCAGTCCAACGACAGGGCCAGAGACCCAGTACTTC. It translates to CASSPTTGPETQYF.

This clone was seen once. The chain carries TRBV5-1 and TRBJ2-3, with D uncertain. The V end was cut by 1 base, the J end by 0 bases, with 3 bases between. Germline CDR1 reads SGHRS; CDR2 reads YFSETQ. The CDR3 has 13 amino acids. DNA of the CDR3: TGCGCCAGCAGCTTGCCTAGCACAGATACGCAGTATTTT. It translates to CASSLPSTDTQYF.

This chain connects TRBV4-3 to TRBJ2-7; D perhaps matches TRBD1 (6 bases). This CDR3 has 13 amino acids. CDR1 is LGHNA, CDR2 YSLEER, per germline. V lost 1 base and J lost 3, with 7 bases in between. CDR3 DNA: TGCGCCAGCAGCCAAGCAGGGGACTACGAGCAGTACTTC. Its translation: CASSQAGDYEQYF.

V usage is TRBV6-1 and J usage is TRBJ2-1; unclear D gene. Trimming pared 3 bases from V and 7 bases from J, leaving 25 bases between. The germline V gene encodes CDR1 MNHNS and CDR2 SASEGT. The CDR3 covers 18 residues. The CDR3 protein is CASSDISGVIPVSNEQFF. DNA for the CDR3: TGTGCCAGCAGTGACATATCGGGCGTGATCCCAGTTTCTAATGAGCAGTTCTTC.

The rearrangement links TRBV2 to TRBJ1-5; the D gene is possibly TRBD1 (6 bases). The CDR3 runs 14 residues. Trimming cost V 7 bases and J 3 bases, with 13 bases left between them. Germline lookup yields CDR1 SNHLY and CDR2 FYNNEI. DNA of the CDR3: TGTGCCAGCACGGGGACACAGTACAATCAGCCCCAGCATTTT. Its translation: CASTGTQYNQPQHF.

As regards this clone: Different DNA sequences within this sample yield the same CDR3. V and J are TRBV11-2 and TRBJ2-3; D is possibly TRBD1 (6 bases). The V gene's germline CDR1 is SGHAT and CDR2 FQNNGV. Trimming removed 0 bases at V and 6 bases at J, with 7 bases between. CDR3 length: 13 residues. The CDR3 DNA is TGTGCCAGCAGCTTAGACAGGGGTGATACGCAGTATTTT. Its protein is CASSLDRGDTQYF. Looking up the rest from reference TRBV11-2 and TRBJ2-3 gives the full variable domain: EAGVAQSPRYKIIEKRQSVAFWCNPISGHATLYWYQQILGQGPKLLIQFQNNGVVDDSQLPKDRFSAERLKGVDSTLKIQPAKLEDSAVYLCASSLDRGDTQYFGPGTRLTVL.

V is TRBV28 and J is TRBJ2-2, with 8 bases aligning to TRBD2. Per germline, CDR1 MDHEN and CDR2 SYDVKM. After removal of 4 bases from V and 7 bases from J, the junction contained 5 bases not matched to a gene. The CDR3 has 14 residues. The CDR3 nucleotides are TGTGCCAGCAGTTCGGGGGGGCCGAGCGGGGAGCTGTTTTTT. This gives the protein CASSSGGPSGELFF.

CDR3 nucleotide sequence: TGTGCCAGCAGTCCCGGGACAGGGGGATACTATGGCTACACCTTC. It codes for CASSPGTGGYYGYTF. The chain employs TRBV6-4 and TRBJ1-2; 11 bases align to TRBD1. CDR1 and CDR2 (germline): MRHNA, SNTAGT. The V gene end was trimmed by 5 bases and the J gene end by 3 bases; junction bases not matched to a gene: 5. This CDR3 is 15 amino acids long.

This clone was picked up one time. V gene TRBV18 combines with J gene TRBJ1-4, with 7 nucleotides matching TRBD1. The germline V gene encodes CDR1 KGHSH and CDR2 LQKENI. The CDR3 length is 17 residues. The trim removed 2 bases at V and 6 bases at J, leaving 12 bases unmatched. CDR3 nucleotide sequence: TGTGCCAGCTCACCAGTCCCAAGACAGGGTCGCGATGAAAAACTGTTTTTT. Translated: CASSPVPRQGRDEKLFF. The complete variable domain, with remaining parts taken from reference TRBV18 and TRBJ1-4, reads NAGVMQNPRHLVRRRGQEARLRCSPMKGHSHVYWYRQLPEEGLKFMVYLQKENIIDESGMPKERFSAEFPKEGPSILRIQQVVRGDSAAYFCASSPVPRQGRDEKLFFGSGTQLSVL.

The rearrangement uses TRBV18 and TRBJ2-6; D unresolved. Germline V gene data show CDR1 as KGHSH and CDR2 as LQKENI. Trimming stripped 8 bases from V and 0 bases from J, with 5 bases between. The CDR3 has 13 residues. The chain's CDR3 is CASKDSGANVLTF. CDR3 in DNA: TGTGCCAGCAAGGACTCTGGGGCCAACGTCCTGACTTTC.

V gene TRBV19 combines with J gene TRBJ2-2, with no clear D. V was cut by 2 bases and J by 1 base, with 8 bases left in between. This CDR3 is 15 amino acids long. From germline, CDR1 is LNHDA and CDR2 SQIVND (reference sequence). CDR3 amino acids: CASSIKTENTGELFF. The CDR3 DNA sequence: TGTGCCAGTAGTATAAAGACGGAGAACACCGGGGAGCTGTTTTTT.

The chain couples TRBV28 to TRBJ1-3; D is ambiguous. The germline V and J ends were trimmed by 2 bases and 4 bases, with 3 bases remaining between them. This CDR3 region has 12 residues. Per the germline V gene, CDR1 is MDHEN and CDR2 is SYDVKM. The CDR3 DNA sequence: TGTGCCAGCAGTTTACGGGGAAACACCATATATTTT. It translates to CASSLRGNTIYF.

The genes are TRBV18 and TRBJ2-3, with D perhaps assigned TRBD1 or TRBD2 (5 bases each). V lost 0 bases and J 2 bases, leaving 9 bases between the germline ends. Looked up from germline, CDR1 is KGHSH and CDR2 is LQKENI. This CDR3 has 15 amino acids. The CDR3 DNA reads TGTGCCAGCTCACCACCGGGACCCCACACAGATACGCAGTATTTT. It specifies CASSPPGPHTDTQYF.

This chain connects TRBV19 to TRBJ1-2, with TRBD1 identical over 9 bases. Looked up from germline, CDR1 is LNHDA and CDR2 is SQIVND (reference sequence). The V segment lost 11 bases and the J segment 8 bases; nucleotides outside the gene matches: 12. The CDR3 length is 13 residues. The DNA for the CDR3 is TGTGCCGTCTCTCCCGGGACAGGGTTCGGCTACACCTTC. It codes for CAVSPGTGFGYTF.

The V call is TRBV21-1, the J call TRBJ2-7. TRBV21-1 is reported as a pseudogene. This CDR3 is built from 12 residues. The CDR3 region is CASSMVGEKQYV. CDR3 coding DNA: TGTGCCAGCAGCATGGTAGGGGAGAAGCAGTACGTC.

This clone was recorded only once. CDR3 DNA: TGTGCCAGCAGCACACCGACAGGTGGAGACGAGCAGTACTTC. As protein: CASSTPTGGDEQYF. The J gene is TRBJ2-7, the V gene TRBV7-8; possibly TRBD1 for D (6 bases). The CDR3 length is 14 residues. V was clipped by 5 bases and J by 5 bases, with 16 bases between them. In germline, CDR1 is SGHVS, CDR2 FQNEAQ.